This paragraph covers one T cell receptor beta chain sequence. The PCR made use of 60 Vbeta and 13 Jbeta primers. Clones were sequenced by immunoSEQ multiplex PCR, and TCRdb holds only the in-frame ones, with some missing. The sample has around 120,000 clones, 81% seen once. This specimen comes from a study of cytomegalovirus exposure and HLA in healthy donors. The CDR3 loop spans 11 amino acids. Per germline, CDR1 SNHLY and CDR2 FYNNEI. Between the trimmed V and J ends, which lost 10 bases and 4 bases, there was a span of 10 bases. The sequencing input was PBMCs. The receptor was isolated from a man aged 18 to 35 in good health and CMV-seronegative. The genes are TRBV2 and TRBJ1-2; maybe TRBD1 (6 bases). The CDR3 region is CANTGFYGYTF. The CDR3 bases are TGTGCCAACACAGGGTTCTATGGCTACACCTTC.